These 15 T cell receptor beta chains share one sample of origin, sequenced in a study of shared T cell receptors in the human thymus. TCRdb's table, derived via immunoSEQ multiplex PCR, lists solely in-frame clones and lacks some. The table records approximately 580,000 clones, approximately 78% of them present only once. This same sample was also part of a study on human thymus T cells.

The sequenced sample consisted of thymocytes. The receptor set was obtained from a boy less than two years old with a congenital heart defect.

The chain uses TRBV27 and TRBJ2-7; TRBD2 agrees at 11 bases. The CDR3 length is 18 residues. Losses at the gene ends were 3 bases for V and 0 bases for J; bases not matched to a gene: 10. CDR1 and CDR2 (germline): MNHEY, SMNVEV (reference sequence). Here the CDR3 reads CASSFGSGRGGDSYEQYF. CDR3 nucleotide sequence: TGTGCCAGCAGTTTTGGTAGCGGGAGGGGAGGGGACTCCTACGAGCAGTACTTC.

The J gene is TRBJ1-2, the V gene TRBV30; 8 bases fit TRBD1. Trimming took 7 bases from V and 6 from J; bases not matched to a gene: 10. The germline V gene has CDR1 GTSNPN and CDR2 SVGIG (reference sequence). This CDR3 has 13 residues. CDR3 in amino acids: CAYHPGGPHGYTF. CDR3 in DNA: TGTGCCTACCACCCAGGGGGCCCCCATGGCTACACCTTC.

The rearrangement uses TRBV11-2 and TRBJ2-7, with D perhaps matching TRBD2 (5 bases). The CDR3 consists of 17 residues. V lost 5 bases and J lost 0, with 20 bases in between. Looked up from germline, CDR1 is SGHAT and CDR2 is FQNNGV. The CDR3 loop is CASSLSSVASSSYEQYF. The CDR3 DNA reads as TGTGCCAGCAGCCTAAGTAGCGTAGCGTCGAGCTCCTACGAGCAGTACTTC. Using reference TRBV11-2 and TRBJ2-7 for the parts outside the CDR3, the full variable domain is EAGVAQSPRYKIIEKRQSVAFWCNPISGHATLYWYQQILGQGPKLLIQFQNNGVVDDSQLPKDRFSAERLKGVDSTLKIQPAKLEDSAVYLCASSLSSVASSSYEQYFGPGTRLTVT.

The chain links TRBV25-1 to TRBJ2-1, with 7 bases fitting TRBD2. The V gene's germline CDR1 is MGHDK and CDR2 SYGVNS. V lost 1 base and J lost 1; bases outside the gene matches: 7. CDR3 length equals 17 residues. CDR3 in DNA: TGTGCCAGCAGTGAATTTCGGGAGGCCCAGTCCTACAATGAGCAGTTCTTC. Translating it yields CASSEFREAQSYNEQFF.

This chain uses TRBV6-5 with TRBJ2-7; D possibly corresponds to TRBD1 (6 bases). From germline, CDR1 is MNHEY and CDR2 SVGAGI. With 6 bases removed from V and 1 base from J, the gap between germline ends came to 16 bases. The CDR3 runs 15 residues. CDR3 region: CASSPRGPVSYEQYF. CDR3 nucleotides: TGTGCCAGCAGCCCCAGGGGCCCTGTTTCCTACGAGCAGTACTTC.

The chain combines TRBV21-1 with TRBJ2-1; the listed D gene, TRBD2, was not tested against the DNA. TRBV21-1 is flagged as a pseudogene. The CDR3 sequence is 15 residues long. CDR3 sequence: CASSKRPRRDDEQFF. DNA for the CDR3: TGTGCCAGCAGCAAACGCCCTAGGAGAGATGATGAGCAGTTCTTC.

The gene calls are TRBV7-7 and TRBJ2-1, with 13 bases lining up with TRBD2. The CDR3 extends over 14 amino acids. The germline V gene has CDR1 SSHAT and CDR2 FNYEAQ (reference sequence). V lost 5 bases to trimming and J lost 11 bases; unmatched junction nucleotides: 6. This CDR3 is CASSLGLAGVQQFF. The CDR3 bases are TGTGCCAGCAGCCTCGGACTAGCGGGAGTGCAGCAGTTCTTC.

The rearrangement uses TRBV27 and TRBJ2-2; 16 positions agree with TRBD2. Trimming took 4 bases from V and 8 from J; bases not matched to a gene: 10. The CDR3 is 18 residues long. Looked up from germline, CDR1 is MNHEY and CDR2 is SMNVEV (reference sequence). Written as DNA, the CDR3 is TGTGCCAGCAGTTGGGGACTAGCGGGAGGGCCGGGCGTGGGGGAGCTGTTTTTT. This translates into CASSWGLAGGPGVGELFF.

The chain employs TRBV29-1 and TRBJ2-1; 11 bases align to TRBD2. J was trimmed by 6 bases and V by 1 base; bases with no gene match: 11. From germline, CDR1 is SQVTM and CDR2 ANQGSEA. This CDR3 is built from 17 residues. CDR3 bases: TGCAGCGTTGAAGGGGGGGGTAGCGGGAGGGCCGTCAATGAGCAGTTCTTC. Translated: CSVEGGGSGRAVNEQFF.

The V and J genes are TRBV10-3 and TRBJ2-7; no definite D call. Trimming left V 2 bases short and J 3 bases short, with 14 bases between. This CDR3 is built from 15 residues. Germline V gives CDR1 ENHRY, CDR2 SYGVKD. DNA of the CDR3: TGTGCCATCAGTGAGGCCTCGACTGGCTACTACGAGCAGTACTTC. This codes for CAISEASTGYYEQYF.

This clone was recorded once. The chain uses TRBV28 and TRBJ2-3; D is possibly TRBD2 (6 bases). The V end was cut by 6 bases, the J end by 2 bases, with 9 bases between. CDR1 is MDHEN, CDR2 SYDVKM, per germline. This CDR3 is 13 amino acids long. CDR3 region: CASSRGFTDTQYF. The CDR3 nucleotides read TGTGCCAGCAGCCGGGGGTTCACAGATACGCAGTATTTT.

The CDR3 loop reads CASSPGTSGREEQETQYF. CDR3 sequence (DNA): TGTGCCAGCAGCCCGGGGACTAGCGGGAGGGAAGAACAAGAGACCCAGTACTTC. The chain carries TRBV5-6 and TRBJ2-5, with TRBD2 matching over 16 bases. The CDR3 consists of 18 residues. V lost 4 bases, J lost 2 bases, and 8 bases stayed unmatched. CDR1 and CDR2 from the germline V gene are SGHDT and YYEEEE.

The chain is built from TRBV18 and TRBJ2-2; TRBD1 aligns across 8 bases. This CDR3 contains 20 residues. V trimming: 3 bases; J trimming: 7 bases; junction bases outside the gene matches: 22. Germline loops: CDR1 KGHSH, CDR2 LQKENI. CDR3 sequence reads: CASSPDRSGGPKGTGGELFF. CDR3 DNA sequence: TGTGCCAGCTCACCGGATAGGTCAGGGGGCCCTAAGGGCACGGGCGGGGAGCTGTTTTTT.

The chain links TRBV30 to TRBJ2-7; no reliable D call. The V gene's germline CDR1 is GTSNPN and CDR2 SVGIG (reference sequence). The CDR3 totals 11 residues. Between the trimmed V and J ends, which lost 4 bases and 3 bases, there was a span of 7 bases. The CDR3 loop is CAWMTRYEQYF. The CDR3 DNA sequence: TGTGCCTGGATGACTCGCTACGAGCAGTACTTC.

V usage is TRBV14 and J usage is TRBJ2-1; 8 nucleotides align to TRBD1. Germline V gene data show CDR1 as SGHDN and CDR2 as FVKESK. The CDR3 contains 15 residues. Trimming at V came to 4 bases and at J to 2 bases, leaving 4 bases not matched to a gene. This chain's CDR3 is CASSPRDRPYNEQFF. CDR3 in DNA: TGTGCCAGCAGCCCCCGGGACAGGCCCTACAATGAGCAGTTCTTC.